The entry that follows covers one T cell receptor (beta chain) sequence. Its antigen is currently unknown. The length of the CDR3 is 13 residues. J lost 1 base, V lost 6 bases, and 1 base had no gene match. The germline V gene has CDR1 SGHNT and CDR2 YENEEA. This entry comes from a study of T cells in tuberculosis. General study points: GMM-specific TCRs were nearer to active tuberculosis alpha repertoires, suggesting expansion. A GMM-specific repertoire classifier reached around 85% accuracy, AUROC 0.90.

TCRdb keeps only in-frame clones here, not all; method: immunoSEQ multiplex PCR. The sample consists of around 38,000 clones, over 90% of them appearing once. The chain has TRBV11-3 and TRBJ1-1; 8 bases map to TRBD1. The receptor was derived from a donor between 10 and 29 years old with latent tuberculosis or without tuberculosis infection. The specimen was PBMCs. CDR3 DNA sequence: TGTGCCAGCAGTGGACAGGGGAACACTGAAGCTTTCTTT. Its translation: CASSGQGNTEAFF. Using reference TRBV11-3 and TRBJ1-1 for the parts outside the CDR3, the full variable domain is EAGVVQSPRYKIIEKKQPVAFWCNPISGHNTLYWYLQNLGQGPELLIRYENEEAVDDSQLPKDRFSAERLKGVDSTLKIQPAELGDSAVYLCASSGQGNTEAFFGQGTRLTVV.